A single sample is the source of the 11 T cell receptor beta chains below, sequenced in a study of patients and donors after allogeneic stem cell transplantation (dated by TCRdb to 2020 to 2022). Receptors were amplified or captured by RT-PCR. The sample was run on a NextSeq 550. Using fastp trimming at Q25 and MiXCR clonotype assembly, TCRdb reanalyzed the public sequencing data and kept in-frame beta chains. Rows with one shared CDR3 protein collapse into an entry with the most common genes and DNA. This sample gives 85,000 to 90,000 distinct CDR3 sequences in total; about 44% of them show up just once. The ten most abundant clones make up under 70% of the sample. The sequencing sample was made of blood, either unsorted or a sorted T cell fraction (not recorded which). The receptors were gathered from a human donor who was either an allogeneic HSCT recipient or a stem cell or donor lymphocyte infusion donor (not recorded which). It is not recorded whose cells these are; they may come from a transplant donor.

To note about this clonotype: Relative to the germline gene, one junction end is altered; a read error may explain this. J is TRBJ1-6 and V is TRBV27; D is ambiguous. This CDR3 region has 12 residues. Germline V lookup: CDR1 MNHEY, CDR2 SMNVEV (reference sequence). The CDR3 sequence is CASSFDNSPLHF. DNA for the CDR3: TGTGCCAGCAGTTTTGATAATTCACCCCTCCATTTT.

V is TRBV7-8 and J is TRBJ1-5; possibly TRBD1 for D (5 bases). CDR3 length: 15 amino acids. Germline CDR1 SGHVS, CDR2 FQNEAQ. Deletions cut 5 bases from V and 6 bases from J, with 17 bases between. The CDR3 DNA is TGTGCCAGCAGCCCCCGACGGGGGATAAGTCAGCCCCAGCATTTT. Amino acids: CASSPRRGISQPQHF.

The chain's CDR3 is CSASRTGANQPQHF. The CDR3 DNA sequence: TGCAGTGCTAGCCGGACAGGGGCCAATCAGCCCCAGCATTTT. This rearrangement joins TRBV20-1 to TRBJ1-5; TRBD1 matches at 9 bases. The CDR3 totals 14 residues. Germline V lookup: CDR1 DFQATT, CDR2 SNEGSKA (reference sequence). V gave up 3 bases and J gave up 3 bases; unmatched junction bases: 3.

This clonotype has only one observation. V and J are TRBV28 and TRBJ2-7; D tentatively fits TRBD1 or TRBD2 (5 bases each). Germline-derived CDR1 and CDR2 are MDHEN and SYDVKM. This CDR3 is built from 18 residues. Trimming pared 3 bases from V and 0 bases from J, leaving 21 bases between. The CDR3: CASSFRLEVRVISYEQYF. The CDR3 bases are TGTGCCAGCAGTTTTCGCCTGGAGGTCAGGGTTATCTCCTACGAGCAGTACTTC.

This clonotype came up a few times. J is TRBJ1-1 and V is TRBV21-1. TRBV21-1 represents a pseudogene. The CDR3 loop spans 13 amino acids. DNA for the CDR3: TGTGCCAGCAGCAAAGAAGGGAACACTGAAGCTTTCTTT. It codes for CASSKEGNTEAFF.

A few counts support this clonotype. The chain recombines TRBV7-8 with TRBJ1-1, with D unclear. This CDR3 has 12 residues. The V end was cut by 7 bases, the J end by 0 bases, with 6 bases between. The germline V gene has CDR1 SGHVS and CDR2 FQNEAQ. CDR3 region: CASKFLNTEAFF. CDR3 nucleotides: TGTGCCAGCAAGTTCCTGAACACTGAAGCTTTCTTT.

This rearrangement joins TRBV5-5 to TRBJ2-1; 10 nucleotides agree with TRBD2. Germline V lookup: CDR1 SGHKS, CDR2 YYEKEE (reference sequence). Trimming cost V 1 base and J 10 bases; bases outside gene matches: 11. This CDR3 is 16 amino acids long. The CDR3 loop reads CASSLSSGSVWGEQFF. In DNA form, the CDR3 reads TGTGCCAGCAGCTTGTCTAGCGGGAGCGTTTGGGGAGAGCAGTTCTTC.

This clonotype was counted a few times. The V call is TRBV15, the J call TRBJ1-4; no reliable D call. Trimming removed 5 bases from V and 4 bases from J, with 8 bases in between. Germline V gives CDR1 LNHNV, CDR2 YYDKDF (reference sequence). The CDR3 is 13 amino acids. The CDR3 is CATSEGINEKLFF. The CDR3 nucleotides read TGTGCCACCAGCGAAGGTATTAATGAAAAACTGTTTTTT.

The chain recombines TRBV27 with TRBJ1-2, with 7 bases aligning to TRBD1. In germline, CDR1 is MNHEY, CDR2 SMNVEV (reference sequence). This CDR3 has 16 residues. V trimming: 0 bases; J trimming: 0 bases; junction bases outside the gene matches: 4. The CDR3 loop is CASSLSRQGANYGYTF. The CDR3 DNA follows: TGTGCCAGCAGTTTATCCCGACAGGGAGCTAACTATGGCTACACCTTC.

This clonotype was seen only a few times. The J gene is TRBJ1-1, the V gene TRBV12-3 or TRBV12-4; D gene uncertain. CDR3 size: 14 residues. V was trimmed by 0 bases and J by 11 bases, leaving 16 bases between them. CDR3 amino acids: CASSLAHIHLRAFF. DNA for the CDR3: TGTGCCAGCAGTTTAGCCCATATTCATCTTCGCGCTTTCTTT.

The CDR3 protein is CASSYSPRWAMGDEQFF. The CDR3 coding sequence is TGTGCCAGCAGTTACTCCCCTAGGTGGGCGATGGGCGATGAGCAGTTCTTC. The rearrangement joins TRBV6-5 to TRBJ2-1, with D unresolved. V gave up 0 bases and J gave up 8 bases, with 20 bases separating them. This CDR3 region has 17 residues. Germline V CDR1 and CDR2: MNHEY, SVGAGI.